The rows below give T cell receptor beta chains drawn from one sample of a study of T cell repertoires in cytomegalovirus infection. TCRdb called the reads again in MiXCR, with one record for every CDR3 protein. Here the sample spans about 220,000 distinct CDR3 sequences, about 40% being singletons. These TCRs' antigens remain unknown. Specimen: CD8+ T cells from cultured PBMCs, collected from culture after CMV antigen stimulation. Receptor source: a human donor in good health (CMV status not recorded). Some clones in this sample may be carry-over from other donors' samples. Both conserved end residues are part of each CDR3. The D gene is left open where the match is weak. Rows may omit the clone size; those that give it use once, few, many or a size class.

j_call clone_size v_call d_call cdr3_nt cdr3_aa
TRBJ1-1 few TRBV12-5 . TGTGCTAGTGGTTTTGAGGGGATTTCTGAAGCTTTCTTT CASGFEGISEAFF
TRBJ2-1 few TRBV29-1 . TGCAGCGTTGCAGGGACCCCTCCGAGGGAGCAGTTCTTC CSVAGTPPREQFF
TRBJ2-1 . TRBV7-9 TRBD1 TGTGCCAGCAGCCCCTACAGGGGGCACCACAATGAGCAGTTCTTC CASSPYRGHHNEQFF
TRBJ2-3 . TRBV5-4 . TGTGCCACCAGCTTCAATGTGGGGTGTACCACAGATACGCAGTATTTT CATSFNVGCTTDTQYF
TRBJ2-5 . TRBV15 TRBD2 TGTGCCACCAGCAGGACTAGCGGGAACAAAGAGACCCAGTACTTC CATSRTSGNKETQYF
TRBJ1-2 . TRBV4-1 . TGCGCCAGCAGCCAAGATCAAGACTTGGGGACGGAGGAGGGGGCTAACTATGGCTACACCTTC CASSQDQDLGTEEGANYGYTF
TRBJ2-5 . TRBV19 TRBD2 TGTGCCAGTAGCAGACCCCAACTAGCGGGTTATGAGACCCAGTACTTC CASSRPQLAGYETQYF
TRBJ1-1 few TRBV10-3 . TGTGCCATCAGCCAGGGTTACACTGAAGCTTTCTTT CAISQGYTEAFF
TRBJ2-1 . TRBV28 TRBD2 TGTGCCAGCAGACAACCTCCGGGACTAGCGGGGTACCACAATGAGCAGTTCTTC CASRQPPGLAGYHNEQFF
TRBJ1-2 . TRBV20-1 . TGCAGTGCTGGAGCGTACAGCGGAGACTATGGCCACACCTTC CSAGAYSGDYGHTF
TRBJ2-3 few TRBV6-6 TRBD1 TGTGCCAGCAGTCCACAGGGACAGGGAACAGATACGCAGTATTTT CASSPQGQGTDTQYF
TRBJ1-2 . TRBV27 . TGTGCCAGCAAAGGGCAGGCCCACTATGGCTACACCTTC CASKGQAHYGYTF
TRBJ2-1 . TRBV13 TRBD2 TGTGCCAGCAGCTCCTATAGCGGGGCCCCGTACAATGAGCAGTTCTTC CASSSYSGAPYNEQFF
TRBJ2-7 . TRBV12-3/TRBV12-4 TRBD1 TGTGCCAGCAGTTACTCTGCTCAGGGGGAGTTCACCTACGAGCAGTACTTC CASSYSAQGEFTYEQYF
TRBJ1-2 . TRBV4-1 . TGCGCCAGCAGCCAAGATACGAGAGGGTACGGTGGCTACACCTTC CASSQDTRGYGGYTF